Presented here are 32 T cell receptor beta chains from one specimen sequenced in a study of Graves' ophthalmopathy and Graves' hyperthyroidism. RNA transcripts were the source from which TCR beta CDR3 regions were amplified. The workflow started with a first-round RT-PCR run with HTBI primers and then moved on to a second-round multiplex PCR. Each CDR3 protein is one row after TCRdb ran MiXCR on the multiplex PCR reads. The table has nearly 400,000 distinct CDR3 sequences, about 16% seen once. Sequences were obtained from peripheral blood. The receptors shown here come from a young woman with Graves' ophthalmopathy.

This clonotype came up many times. The CDR3: CASSPRAQYQETQYF. The CDR3 nucleotides read TGTGCCAGCAGCCCCAGGGCTCAGTACCAAGAGACCCAGTACTTC. The rearrangement joins TRBV9 to TRBJ2-5; D may be TRBD1 (5 bases). The germline CDR1 and CDR2 sequences are SGDLS and YYNGEE. The V and J ends lost 4 bases and 0 bases respectively, with 13 bases between them. The CDR3 covers 15 residues.

This clonotype was detected once. This chain joins TRBV12-3 or TRBV12-4 and TRBJ2-2, with D tentatively TRBD2 (6 bases). The CDR3 runs to 16 residues. The V end lost 5 bases, the J end lost 5 bases, and 18 bases lay between the germline ends. CDR3 protein: CASSPSPRGRTGELFF. In DNA, the CDR3 is TGTGCCAGCAGTCCAAGTCCGCGAGGGAGGACCGGGGAGCTGTTTTTT.

This clonotype was observed at least ten times. V and J are TRBV27 and TRBJ2-6, with a tentative D call TRBD2 (6 bases). The germline V gene has CDR1 MNHEY and CDR2 SMNVEV (reference sequence). V was clipped by 6 bases and J by 0 bases, with 9 bases between them. The CDR3 runs to 15 residues. The CDR3 sequence: CASRGGNSGANVLTF. In DNA, the CDR3 is TGTGCCAGCAGGGGAGGAAACTCTGGGGCCAACGTCCTGACTTTC.

This clonotype has ten or more counts. The chain has TRBV7-2 and TRBJ2-7; 8 positions agree with TRBD1. The germline CDR1 and CDR2 sequences are SGHTA and FQGNSA. After removal of 0 bases from V and 2 bases from J, the junction contained 6 bases not matched to a gene. The CDR3 loop spans 16 amino acids. The CDR3 protein is CASSLARDRPAYEQYF. In nucleotides, the CDR3 is TGTGCCAGCAGCTTAGCGCGGGACAGGCCCGCCTACGAGCAGTACTTC.

Ten or more counts support this clonotype. The chain uses TRBV12-3 or TRBV12-4 and TRBJ2-2; 12 bases agree with TRBD2. The CDR3 has 18 amino acids. J lost 3 bases, V lost 3 bases, and 8 bases had no gene match. The CDR3 spells CASSFLPTSGSDTGELFF. The CDR3 coding sequence is TGTGCCAGCAGTTTCCTCCCGACTAGCGGGAGTGACACCGGGGAGCTGTTTTTT.

The rearrangement joins TRBV12-3 or TRBV12-4 to TRBJ1-1; D is unresolved. V was clipped by 5 bases and J by 5 bases, with 15 bases between them. There are 14 residues in the CDR3. The CDR3 DNA reads TGTGCCAGCAGTCCCAAGATGGAGGGAACTGAAGCTTTCTTT. Amino acid sequence: CASSPKMEGTEAFF.

This clonotype was seen many times. The DNA for the CDR3 is TGTGCCACCAGTGATGCCCCACTAGCGCCCCAGCATTTT. Translated: CATSDAPLAPQHF. V and J are TRBV24-1 and TRBJ1-5; D not resolved. Germline CDR1 reads KGHDR; CDR2 reads SFDVKD. With 3 bases removed from V and 9 bases from J, the gap between germline ends came to 11 bases. The CDR3 has 13 amino acids.

The table lists this clonotype with a few counts. A much more abundant neighbour one base away suggests this may be a read error. This sequence joins TRBV10-1 and TRBJ2-2; maybe TRBD2 (7 bases). Germline V gene data show CDR1 as WNHNN and CDR2 as SYGVQD (reference sequence). The length of the CDR3 is 13 residues. The CDR3 DNA sequence: TGCGCCAGCAGTCAAGGGGGGGCCGGGGAGCTGTCTTTT. Translating gives CASSQGGAGELSF.

At least ten counts were recorded for this clonotype. The chain uses TRBV7-8 and TRBJ2-2, with TRBD2 matching 7 bases. The germline gives CDR1 SGHVS, CDR2 FQNEAQ. The CDR3 sequence is 13 residues long. V lost 4 bases to trimming and J lost 5 bases; unmatched junction nucleotides: 1. In DNA form, the CDR3 reads TGTGCCAGCAGCTGGGGGGGGACCGGGGAGCTGTTTTTT. Translation: CASSWGGTGELFF.

This clonotype has more than one count but fewer than ten. CDR3 in DNA: TGTGCCAGCAGTTTCCGGGACAGGGGGGGTACCGGGGAGCTGTTTTTT. Its protein product is CASSFRDRGGTGELFF. V gene TRBV12-3 or TRBV12-4 combines with J gene TRBJ2-2; TRBD1 aligns across 11 bases. The CDR3 is made up of 16 amino acids. The J segment lost 5 bases and the V segment lost 3 bases, leaving 5 bases of the junction unmatched.

The genes are TRBV5-1 and TRBJ2-7; maybe TRBD1 (6 bases). Germline V lookup: CDR1 SGHRS, CDR2 YFSETQ. This CDR3 has 16 residues. The germline V and J ends were trimmed by 2 bases and 0 bases, with 15 bases remaining between them. For the CDR3, the DNA is TGCGCCAGCAGCTTAGCGACAGGAGGTATCTCCTACGAGCAGTACTTC. Its translation: CASSLATGGISYEQYF.

This clonotype was detected many times. The chain has TRBV19 and TRBJ1-5, with D unresolved. V was clipped by 7 bases and J by 1 base, with 17 bases between them. This CDR3 has 16 amino acids. Germline V gives CDR1 LNHDA, CDR2 SQIVND (reference sequence). The CDR3 protein is CASNKQRIRSNQPQHF. CDR3 nucleotide sequence: TGTGCCAGTAATAAACAACGAATTCGGAGCAATCAGCCCCAGCATTTT.

Many counts were recorded for this clonotype. The J gene is TRBJ2-5, the V gene TRBV6-2 or TRBV6-3; D is possibly TRBD2 (7 bases). V lost 3 bases and J lost 2, with 22 bases in between. The CDR3 totals 18 residues. Germline values: CDR1 MNHEY, CDR2 SVGEGT. The DNA for the CDR3 is TGTGCCAGCAGTTATGAGGCGGGGAGGGGGGGCAGACAAGAGACCCAGTACTTC. Translated, it gives CASSYEAGRGGRQETQYF.

This clonotype has ten or more counts. A read error is possible here, since a much larger clone lies one base away. The chain carries TRBV6-1 and TRBJ2-7; D ambiguous. Germline values: CDR1 MNHNS, CDR2 SASEGT. The CDR3 is made up of 11 amino acids. CDR3 nucleotides: TGTGCCAACAGTACCAGGTCCGAGCAGTACTTC. The encoded protein is CANSTRSEQYF.

This clonotype was recorded a few times. The V gene is TRBV27, the J gene TRBJ1-5; D might be TRBD1 (5 bases). V lost 2 bases to trimming and J lost 10 bases, with 18 bases between them. The CDR3 is 15 amino acids. Germline V gives CDR1 MNHEY, CDR2 SMNVEV (reference sequence). CDR3 sequence: CASSLKSDRISPQHF. CDR3 sequence (DNA): TGTGCCAGCAGTTTAAAATCTGACAGAATCAGCCCCCAGCATTTT.

This clonotype was seen at least ten times. This sequence joins TRBV7-2 and TRBJ1-1, with 10 bases that match TRBD1. Germline V gene lookup returns CDR1 SGHTA and CDR2 FQGNSA. The CDR3 is made up of 15 amino acids. Trimming at V came to 6 bases and at J to 10 bases, leaving 14 bases not matched to a gene. This CDR3 is CASRLGQGSPMRAFF. CDR3 coding DNA: TGTGCCAGCAGATTGGGACAGGGGTCCCCCATGAGAGCTTTCTTT.

Many counts were recorded for this clonotype. The chain combines TRBV28 with TRBJ2-5, with 8 bases that match TRBD1. Trimming at V came to 3 bases and at J to 4 bases, leaving 10 bases not matched to a gene. This CDR3 has 16 amino acids. From germline, CDR1 is MDHEN and CDR2 SYDVKM. As DNA, the CDR3 is TGTGCCAGCAGTTTTTTCCAGACAGGGGTTGGAGAGACCCAGTACTTC. It yields the protein CASSFFQTGVGETQYF.

This chain links TRBV30 with TRBJ1-1; 9 bases fit TRBD1. Germline V gene sequence: CDR1 GTSNPN, CDR2 SVGIG (reference sequence). There are 14 residues in the CDR3. Unmatched junction bases numbered 4, after V lost 5 bases and J lost 0 bases. Here the CDR3 DNA reads TGTGCCTGGGACAGGGGGTATATGAACACTGAAGCTTTCTTT. Translated: CAWDRGYMNTEAFF. The variable domain in full, completed from reference TRBV30 and TRBJ1-1, reads SQTIHQWPATLVQPVGSPLSLECTVEGTSNPNLYWYRQAAGRGLQLLFYSVGIGQISSEVPQNLSASRPQDRQFILSSKKLLLSDSGFYLCAWDRGYMNTEAFFGQGTRLTVV.

This clonotype occurred many times. The rearrangement links TRBV20-1 to TRBJ2-7; TRBD1 matches at 11 bases. CDR1 is DFQATT, CDR2 SNEGSKA, per germline (reference sequence). The CDR3 extends over 17 amino acids. J was trimmed by 3 bases and V by 5 bases; bases with no gene match: 15. The CDR3 DNA reads as TGCAGTGCTTTTCCGGGACAGGGGGTGTTGGGGGACTACGAGCAGTACTTC. It yields the protein CSAFPGQGVLGDYEQYF.

This clonotype was detected many times. This chain links TRBV30 with TRBJ1-2; no clear D gene. The V and J ends lost 4 bases and 7 bases respectively, with 16 bases between them. Germline CDR1 GTSNPN, CDR2 SVGIG (reference sequence). The CDR3 sequence is 13 residues long. CDR3: CAWIGSWAFGYTF. DNA for the CDR3: TGTGCCTGGATTGGGTCGTGGGCATTTGGCTACACCTTC.

The chain carries TRBV4-1 and TRBJ1-5; D uncertain. V was pared by 4 bases and J by 0 bases, with 10 bases between. Per the germline V gene, CDR1 is MGHRA and CDR2 is YSYEKL. The CDR3 is made up of 15 amino acids. The CDR3 DNA reads TGCGCCAGCAGCCCCTTCGGGGATAGCAATCAGCCCCAGCATTTT. Translation: CASSPFGDSNQPQHF.

This clonotype was recorded at least ten times. The V gene is TRBV27, the J gene TRBJ2-7; D might be TRBD1 (5 bases). CDR1 and CDR2 (germline): MNHEY, SMNVEV (reference sequence). The CDR3 totals 15 residues. The germline V and J ends were trimmed by 5 bases and 3 bases, with 17 bases remaining between them. In DNA, the CDR3 is TGTGCCAGCAGTCCGTGGGGCGCTGGCAACTACGAGCAGTACTTC. This encodes CASSPWGAGNYEQYF.

The V call is TRBV12-3 or TRBV12-4, the J call TRBJ2-7; D is possibly TRBD1 or TRBD2 (6 bases each). Trimming cost V 3 bases and J 6 bases, with 9 bases left between them. The CDR3 consists of 12 residues. The CDR3 region is CASSFWGAEQYF. The DNA of the CDR3 is TGTGCCAGCAGTTTTTGGGGGGCCGAGCAGTACTTC.

This clonotype was detected many times. The gene calls are TRBV5-1 and TRBJ2-7; TRBD1 might be the D (5 bases). Trimming took off 4 bases at V and 3 bases at J, with 11 bases between the two ends. Germline V CDR1 and CDR2: SGHRS, YFSETQ. The CDR3 is 13 residues long. Written as DNA, the CDR3 is TGCGCCAGCAGCCTCGACAGCTACTACGAGCAGTACTTC. Protein: CASSLDSYYEQYF.

This clonotype showed up just a few times. The DNA for the CDR3 is TGTGCCACCAGCAGAGAGGGACAGGGGGCTTACGAGCAGTACTTC. Protein sequence: CATSREGQGAYEQYF. This chain joins TRBV15 and TRBJ2-7; the match to TRBD1 covers 12 bases. The CDR3 totals 15 residues. Germline V gene lookup returns CDR1 LNHNV and CDR2 YYDKDF (reference sequence). V shed 0 bases, J shed 4 bases, and the junction held 1 base outside the gene matches.

This clonotype was seen at least ten times. The chain combines TRBV28 with TRBJ2-4; 8 bases are a match to TRBD1. This CDR3 spans 15 amino acids. V shed 10 bases and J 0 bases; nucleotides not matched to a gene: 8. The germline CDR1 and CDR2 sequences are MDHEN and SYDVKM. The CDR3 loop is CAIRPGGLAKNIQYF. CDR3 coding DNA: TGTGCCATCCGACCAGGGGGCCTAGCCAAAAACATTCAGTACTTC.

This clonotype was seen at least ten times. The CDR3 nucleotides are TGTGCCAGCAGCGGGGGGGGGGCAGGCCCCTACGAGCAGTACTTC. This sequence encodes CASSGGGAGPYEQYF. The J gene is TRBJ2-7, the V gene TRBV7-2; tentatively, D is TRBD2 (7 bases). Trimming cost V 5 bases and J 2 bases, with 16 bases left between them. The germline V gene encodes CDR1 SGHTA and CDR2 FQGNSA. This CDR3 contains 15 residues. Combining the CDR3 with reference TRBV7-2 and TRBJ2-7 gives the whole variable domain GAGVSQSPSNKVTEKGKDVELRCDPISGHTALYWYRQSLGQGLEFLIYFQGNSAPDKSGLPSDRFSAERTGGSVSTLTIQRTQQEDSAVYLCASSGGGAGPYEQYFGPGTRLTVT.

This clonotype was recorded many times. The chain couples TRBV7-2 to TRBJ1-1; D gene ambiguous. V dropped 2 bases and J dropped 0 bases, with 10 bases sitting between them. The CDR3 length is 15 residues. In germline, CDR1 is SGHTA, CDR2 FQGNSA. The CDR3 is CASSLKKYMNTEAFF. In nucleotides, the CDR3 is TGTGCCAGCAGCTTAAAGAAATACATGAACACTGAAGCTTTCTTT.

In this sample, this clonotype turned up a few times. The chain employs TRBV18 and TRBJ2-7; 8 nucleotides align to TRBD2. The CDR3 has 15 amino acids. CDR1 is KGHSH, CDR2 LQKENI, per germline. V trimming: 2 bases; J trimming: 0 bases; junction bases outside the gene matches: 3. CDR3 sequence reads: CASSPSGSPSYEQYF. The CDR3, as DNA: TGTGCCAGCTCACCAAGCGGGAGTCCCTCCTACGAGCAGTACTTC.

The table lists this clonotype with many counts. The chain's CDR3 is CASSGGGAKNIQYF. The CDR3 region has the DNA TGTGCCAGCAGCGGTGGCGGGGCCAAAAACATTCAGTACTTC. The chain links TRBV11-3 to TRBJ2-4; weak D call: TRBD2 (5 bases). There are 14 residues in the CDR3. CDR1 SGHNT and CDR2 YENEEA come from the germline V gene. V was cut by 5 bases and J by 1 base, with 9 bases left in between.

This rearrangement joins TRBV28 to TRBJ1-5, with D possibly matching TRBD1 (5 bases). This CDR3 is 15 amino acids long. The germline gives CDR1 MDHEN, CDR2 SYDVKM. V was cut by 7 bases and J by 3 bases, with 16 bases left in between. The CDR3, as DNA: TGTGCCAGCACCCCGGGGGTCGTTGACAATCAGCCCCAGCATTTT. This codes for CASTPGVVDNQPQHF. The full variable domain, with the rest looked up from reference TRBV28 and TRBJ1-5, is DVKVTQSSRYLVKRTGEKVFLECVQDMDHENMFWYRQDPGLGLRLIYFSYDVKMKEKGDIPEGYSVSREKKERFSLILESASTNQTSMYLCASTPGVVDNQPQHFGDGTRLSIL.

This clonotype appeared many times. This sequence joins TRBV20-1 and TRBJ2-5; TRBD2 is a possible D gene (6 bases). Germline V gene data show CDR1 as DFQATT and CDR2 as SNEGSKA (reference sequence). This CDR3 has 13 amino acids. The CDR3: CSGESGPKETQYF. The CDR3 region has the DNA TGCAGCGGCGAGAGCGGGCCAAAAGAGACCCAGTACTTC.